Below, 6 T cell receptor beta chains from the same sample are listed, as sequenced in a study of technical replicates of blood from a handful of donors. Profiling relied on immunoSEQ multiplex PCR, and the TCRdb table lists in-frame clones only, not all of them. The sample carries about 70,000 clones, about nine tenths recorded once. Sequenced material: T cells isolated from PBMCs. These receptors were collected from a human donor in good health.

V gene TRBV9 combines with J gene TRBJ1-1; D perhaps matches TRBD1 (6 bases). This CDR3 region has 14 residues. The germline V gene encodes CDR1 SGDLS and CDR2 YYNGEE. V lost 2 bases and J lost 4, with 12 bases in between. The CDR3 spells CASSVSIRGTEAFF. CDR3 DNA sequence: TGTGCCAGCAGCGTGTCGATCAGGGGCACTGAAGCTTTCTTT.

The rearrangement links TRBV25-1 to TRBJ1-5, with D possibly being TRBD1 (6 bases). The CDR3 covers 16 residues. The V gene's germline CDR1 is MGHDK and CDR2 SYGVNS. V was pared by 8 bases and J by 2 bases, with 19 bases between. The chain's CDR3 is CASPVSRDTRNQPQHF. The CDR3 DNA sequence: TGTGCCAGCCCCGTATCCCGGGACACCCGCAATCAGCCCCAGCATTTT.

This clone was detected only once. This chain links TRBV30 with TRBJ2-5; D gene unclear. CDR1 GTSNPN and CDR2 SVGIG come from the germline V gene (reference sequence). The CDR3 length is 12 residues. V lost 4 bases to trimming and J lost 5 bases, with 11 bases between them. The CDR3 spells CAWIGIGETQYF. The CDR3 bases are TGTGCCTGGATAGGTATCGGGGAGACCCAGTACTTC.

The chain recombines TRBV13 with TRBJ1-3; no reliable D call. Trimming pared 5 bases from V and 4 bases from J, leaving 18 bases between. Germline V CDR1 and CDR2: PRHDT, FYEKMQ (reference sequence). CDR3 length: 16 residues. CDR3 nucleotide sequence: TGTGCCAGCAGCCCCCGCTTTGGCAGGCCGGGAAACACCATATATTTT. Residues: CASSPRFGRPGNTIYF.

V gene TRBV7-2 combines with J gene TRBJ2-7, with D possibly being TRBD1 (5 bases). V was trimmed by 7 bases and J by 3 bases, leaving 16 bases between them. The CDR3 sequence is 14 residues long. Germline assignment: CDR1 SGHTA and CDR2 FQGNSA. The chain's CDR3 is CASTLQGFHYEQYF. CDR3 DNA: TGTGCCAGCACCCTTCAGGGCTTCCACTACGAGCAGTACTTC.

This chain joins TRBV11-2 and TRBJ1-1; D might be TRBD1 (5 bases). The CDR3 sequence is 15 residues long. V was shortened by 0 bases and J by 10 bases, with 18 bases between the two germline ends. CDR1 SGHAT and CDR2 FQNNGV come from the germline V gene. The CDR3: CASSLDLTQGLVAFF. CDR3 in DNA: TGTGCCAGCAGCTTAGACTTGACGCAGGGCCTTGTAGCTTTCTTT.